One sample yielded the 3 T cell receptor beta chains listed below, sequenced in a study of OX40 agonist ivuxolimab in advanced cancers. TCRdb's copy holds only in-frame clones and misses some; the assay was immunoSEQ multiplex PCR. Counted here are 58,000 or so clones, about 80% occurring once; the ten biggest clones make up 0.6% to 0.9%. The sample in question was CD4+ or CD8+ T cells sorted from blood, obtained in a trial of the OX40 agonist ivuxolimab. All receptors derive from an adult with an advanced solid tumor such as melanoma, head and neck, liver or kidney cancer.

The chain links TRBV27 to TRBJ2-3; D is tentatively TRBD1 or TRBD2 (5 bases each). The CDR3 runs 16 residues. Trimming stripped 3 bases from V and 6 bases from J, with 19 bases between. CDR1 and CDR2 (germline): MNHEY, SMNVEV (reference sequence). The CDR3 loop is CASSFGDGRGPDTQYF. For the CDR3, the DNA is TGTGCCAGCAGTTTTGGGGACGGAAGGGGCCCCGATACGCAGTATTTT.

This rearrangement joins TRBV30 to TRBJ2-2; 15 bases align to TRBD2. Germline lookup yields CDR1 GTSNPN and CDR2 SVGIG (reference sequence). This CDR3 contains 14 residues. Germline trimming cut 5 bases from V and 8 bases from J; bases unmatched to any gene: 3. The CDR3 protein is CAWGLAGGRGELFF. CDR3 nucleotide sequence: TGTGCCTGGGGACTAGCGGGAGGGCGAGGGGAGCTGTTTTTT.

The chain's CDR3 is CATQTQITTDTQYF. The CDR3 coding sequence is TGTGCCACCCAAACACAGATAACCACAGATACGCAGTATTTT. The V call is TRBV27, the J call TRBJ2-3; D ambiguous. The CDR3 loop spans 14 amino acids. Deletions cut 10 bases from V and 2 bases from J, with 16 bases between. Germline CDR1 MNHEY, CDR2 SMNVEV (reference sequence).